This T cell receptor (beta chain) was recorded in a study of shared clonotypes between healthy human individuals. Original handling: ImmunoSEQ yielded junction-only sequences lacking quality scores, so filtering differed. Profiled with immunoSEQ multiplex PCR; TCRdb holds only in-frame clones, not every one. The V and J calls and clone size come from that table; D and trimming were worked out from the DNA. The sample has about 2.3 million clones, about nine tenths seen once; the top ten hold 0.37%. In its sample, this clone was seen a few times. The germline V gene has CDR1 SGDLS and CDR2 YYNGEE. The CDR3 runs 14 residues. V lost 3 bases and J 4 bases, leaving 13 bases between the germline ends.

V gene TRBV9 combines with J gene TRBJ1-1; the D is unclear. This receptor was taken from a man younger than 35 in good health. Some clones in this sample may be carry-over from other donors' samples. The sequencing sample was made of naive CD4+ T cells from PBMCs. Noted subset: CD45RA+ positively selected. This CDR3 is CASSADHGGTEAFF. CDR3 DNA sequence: TGTGCCAGCAGCGCCGACCACGGAGGCACTGAAGCTTTCTTT. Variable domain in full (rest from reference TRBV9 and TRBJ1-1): DSGVTQTPKHLITATGQRVTLRCSPRSGDLSVYWYQQSLDQGLQFLIQYYNGEERAKGNILERFSAQQFPDLHSELNLSSLELGDSALYFCASSADHGGTEAFFGQGTRLTVV.